This entry concerns a single T cell receptor (beta chain). This clone's antigen is unknown. Base qualities were left out, and no much larger clone turns up one base away. The time point label here, explained by the study, means: resected brain tissue, or blood drawn just prior to surgery. Surgery cases with the highest brain T cell transcript signatures were selected for TCR beta chain sequencing of brain tissue and, where available, blood. Before surgery, the patients had been given at least one anti-epileptic drug. The TCR-sequenced patients were children whose drug-resistant epilepsy was caused by tuberous sclerosis complex, focal cortical dysplasia, Rasmussen encephalitis or hemimegalencephaly. Bulk genomic DNA was extracted from unsorted brain tissue and whole blood with the Monarch genomic DNA purification kit. This sample stems from a study of brain T cells in children with intractable seizures (dated by TCRdb to the early 2020s). Notes on the research overall: A NanoString immunology panel was first used to screen resected brain tissue from 50 to 65 pediatric epilepsy surgery cases for immune gene transcripts. About 70% of the 12 selected surgery cases also had pre-surgery blood sequenced, which left four cases with brain tissue only. Here is what the overall study found, with its caveats: Viral specificity was inferred only from CDR3 sequence similarity, and patients' HCMV serostatus was unknown. Sequencing depth differed between pre- and post-surgery blood, so clones missing from the pre-surgery sample may reflect undersampling.

Per the germline V gene, SNHLY is the CDR1 and FYNNEI is the CDR2. V is pared back by 6 bases and J by 0 bases, with 9 bases lying between the germline termini. The CDR3 spans 15 residues, from the cysteine through the phenylalanine. Only the CDR3 part of the read is kept: 45 bases, read in frame from the first base. The immunoSEQ assay was applied to genomic DNA to generate the TCR beta chain sequences. On the authors' methods: CDR3 sequences that did not begin with the conserved framework cysteine at position 104 were removed manually. Clonality was calculated as one minus the normalized Shannon's Diversity Index, with values ranging from 0 (maximal diversity) to 1 (oligoclonal). To check whether a given CDR3 had different frequencies in two samples, for example brain versus blood, chi-squared comparison-of-proportions tests were used. Public clonotypes were found through immuneACCESS searches, while the VDJdb browser was used to judge similarity to known antiviral clonotypes. Here the immuneACCESS table is served through TCRdb, limited to in-frame sequences with V and J called. Missing clones are a known gap in these copies; in checked studies unresolved V genes cover under half, and the rest lacks a known reason. The V and J calls and clone size are taken from that table; D and trimming were inferred from the DNA. The sample records 35,000 to 50,000 clones, about 93% of which are singletons. The ten largest clones capture about 6% of the sample.

Here the sequenced sample was peripheral blood, taken at surgery. Rearrangement joined TRBV2 to TRBJ1-6; TRBD1 could be the D gene, as 5 bases match. This TCR derives from a girl aged 2-10 years with tuberous sclerosis and intractable seizures. This receptor has the CDR3 CASSDDSSYNSPLHF. The nucleotides are TGTGCCAGCAGCGACGACAGCTCCTATAATTCACCCCTCCACTTT.